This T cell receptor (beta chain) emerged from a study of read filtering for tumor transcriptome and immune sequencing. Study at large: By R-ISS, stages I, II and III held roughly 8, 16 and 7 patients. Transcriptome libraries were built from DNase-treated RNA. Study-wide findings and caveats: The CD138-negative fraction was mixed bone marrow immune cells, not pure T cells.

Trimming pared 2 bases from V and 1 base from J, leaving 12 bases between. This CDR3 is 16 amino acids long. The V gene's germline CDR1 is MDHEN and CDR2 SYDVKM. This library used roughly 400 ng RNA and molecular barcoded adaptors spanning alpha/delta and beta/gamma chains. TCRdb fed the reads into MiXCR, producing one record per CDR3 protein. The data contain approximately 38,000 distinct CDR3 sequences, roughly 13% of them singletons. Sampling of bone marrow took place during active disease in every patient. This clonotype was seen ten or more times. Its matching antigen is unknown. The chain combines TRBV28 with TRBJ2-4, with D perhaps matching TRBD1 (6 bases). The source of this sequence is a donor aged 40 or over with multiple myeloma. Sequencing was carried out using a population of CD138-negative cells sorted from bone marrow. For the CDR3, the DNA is TGTGCCAGCAGTTTAGTGGACAGTTCGGCCAAAAACATTCAGTACTTC. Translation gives CASSLVDSSAKNIQYF. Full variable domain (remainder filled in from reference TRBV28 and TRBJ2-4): DVKVTQSSRYLVKRTGEKVFLECVQDMDHENMFWYRQDPGLGLRLIYFSYDVKMKEKGDIPEGYSVSREKKERFSLILESASTNQTSMYLCASSLVDSSAKNIQYFGAGTRLSVL.